A selection of T cell receptor beta chains follows, all from one sample in a study of T cell responses to AZD1222 COVID-19 vaccine. The method was immunoSEQ multiplex PCR; TCRdb's version includes in-frame clones alone and lacks a portion of them. Counted here are about 79,000 clones, just over 90% occurring once; the ten biggest clones make up roughly 7%. The sequencing used peripheral blood, collected on day 0 of MenACWY control vaccination. The origin of the receptors is an adult in good health. CDR3s include the opening cysteine and the closing phenylalanine or tryptophan.

cdr3_aa: CASSPVQGGTDTQYF
v_call: TRBV18
j_call: TRBJ2-3

cdr3_aa: CASSLEGAHQPQHF
v_call: TRBV5-4
j_call: TRBJ1-5

cdr3_aa: CASSSGQGMVQPQHF
v_call: TRBV28
j_call: TRBJ1-5

cdr3_aa: CASSLSARSSSYEQYF
v_call: TRBV5-4
j_call: TRBJ2-7

cdr3_aa: CASRVAGFSYEQYF
v_call: TRBV27
j_call: TRBJ2-7

cdr3_aa: CASSPPGTVKTEAFF
v_call: TRBV6-2/TRBV6-3
j_call: TRBJ1-1

cdr3_aa: CASTEANTAEAFF
v_call: TRBV25-1
j_call: TRBJ1-1

cdr3_aa: CASRQPGPSNYGYTF
v_call: TRBV28
j_call: TRBJ1-2

cdr3_aa: CASRSDQNSPLHF
v_call: TRBV5-6
j_call: TRBJ1-6

cdr3_aa: CASSAGRGAVSEAFF
v_call: TRBV9
j_call: TRBJ1-1

cdr3_aa: CASSRGQGSGTEAFF
v_call: TRBV28
j_call: TRBJ1-1

cdr3_aa: CASSVGTGGLETQYF
v_call: TRBV9
j_call: TRBJ2-5

cdr3_aa: CASSGTGVYEQYF
v_call: TRBV19
j_call: TRBJ2-7

cdr3_aa: CASTQGGAAKNIQYF
v_call: TRBV28
j_call: TRBJ2-4

cdr3_aa: CASSSDASGNTIYF
v_call: TRBV6-6
j_call: TRBJ1-3

cdr3_aa: CASSLAGPGEVYF
v_call: TRBV27
j_call: TRBJ2-3

cdr3_aa: CASSSDKSSYNSPLHF
v_call: TRBV5-8
j_call: TRBJ1-6

cdr3_aa: CASRSRDSNSPLHF
v_call: TRBV7-2
j_call: TRBJ1-6

cdr3_aa: CASSQSRDTQYF
v_call: TRBV3-1/TRBV3-2
j_call: TRBJ2-3

cdr3_aa: CASSESSVNTEAFF
v_call: TRBV10-2
j_call: TRBJ1-1

cdr3_aa: CASSHEQGATTDTQYF
v_call: TRBV10-2
j_call: TRBJ2-3

cdr3_aa: CASSKTGSGNQPQHF
v_call: TRBV5-1
j_call: TRBJ1-5

cdr3_aa: CASSLQYNEQFF
v_call: TRBV7-2
j_call: TRBJ2-1

cdr3_aa: CASSFRQGFTDTQYF
v_call: TRBV7-9
j_call: TRBJ2-3

cdr3_aa: CASSLDRNEQYF
v_call: TRBV4-3
j_call: TRBJ2-7

cdr3_aa: CASSYTGSGNSPLHF
v_call: TRBV6-2/TRBV6-3
j_call: TRBJ1-6

cdr3_aa: CASSTQGLNYEQYF
v_call: TRBV6-5
j_call: TRBJ2-7

cdr3_aa: CASTAREYSSEQYF
v_call: TRBV6-5
j_call: TRBJ2-7

cdr3_aa: CAWSKGLLSSGNTIYF
v_call: TRBV30
j_call: TRBJ1-3

cdr3_aa: CASSTPGTGYEKLFF
v_call: TRBV19
j_call: TRBJ1-4

cdr3_aa: CAISTSGRGTQYF
v_call: TRBV10-3
j_call: TRBJ2-5

cdr3_aa: CASSIAGGEETQYF
v_call: TRBV19
j_call: TRBJ2-5

cdr3_aa: CASSPPPGGWTPLHF
v_call: TRBV27
j_call: TRBJ1-6

cdr3_aa: CASSFRPGGQNTEAFF
v_call: TRBV27
j_call: TRBJ1-1

cdr3_aa: CASRQGSYNSPLHF
v_call: TRBV3-1/TRBV3-2
j_call: TRBJ1-6

cdr3_aa: CASRPGGSSGNTIYF
v_call: TRBV21-1
j_call: TRBJ1-3

cdr3_aa: CASSPFRTEDTEAFF
v_call: TRBV18
j_call: TRBJ1-1

cdr3_aa: CAIGATASNVLTF
v_call: TRBV24-1
j_call: TRBJ2-6

cdr3_aa: CASSWGLAGGTQYF
v_call: TRBV7-9
j_call: TRBJ2-5

cdr3_aa: CASSPDRPTNEKLFF
v_call: TRBV7-2
j_call: TRBJ1-4

cdr3_aa: CSVEDVTAQQETQYF
v_call: TRBV29-1
j_call: TRBJ2-5

cdr3_aa: CASSRPDRAEQFF
v_call: TRBV5-1
j_call: TRBJ2-1

cdr3_aa: CASSIGVTRPTDTQYF
v_call: TRBV19
j_call: TRBJ2-3

cdr3_aa: CASSISGDQETQYF
v_call: TRBV5-1
j_call: TRBJ2-5

cdr3_aa: CASSQDRSSVNTEAFF
v_call: TRBV4-1
j_call: TRBJ1-1

cdr3_aa: CASSLDVVGSGSEAFF
v_call: TRBV7-2
j_call: TRBJ1-1

cdr3_aa: CASSYPTGGGGELFF
v_call: TRBV6-6
j_call: TRBJ2-2

cdr3_aa: CASSDFGSNQPQHF
v_call: TRBV18
j_call: TRBJ1-5

cdr3_aa: CASRAPGLPPGELFF
v_call: TRBV7-2
j_call: TRBJ2-2

cdr3_aa: CASSLDDRENTEAFF
v_call: TRBV6-5
j_call: TRBJ1-1

cdr3_aa: CASSPGLAVLAYEQYF
v_call: TRBV3-1/TRBV3-2
j_call: TRBJ2-7

cdr3_aa: CASSEARRGHTGELFF
v_call: TRBV6-1
j_call: TRBJ2-2

cdr3_aa: CASSFRTNQPQHF
v_call: TRBV5-8
j_call: TRBJ1-5

cdr3_aa: CASSVTGMDTEAFF
v_call: TRBV19
j_call: TRBJ1-1

cdr3_aa: CASSLAGDYGYTF
v_call: TRBV5-1
j_call: TRBJ1-2

cdr3_aa: CASSLAGGRDTQYF
v_call: TRBV7-2
j_call: TRBJ2-3

cdr3_aa: CASSPMGNTEAFF
v_call: TRBV12-3/TRBV12-4
j_call: TRBJ1-1

cdr3_aa: CAISDYGSPNIQYF
v_call: TRBV10-3
j_call: TRBJ2-4

cdr3_aa: CASSREIAGANLHEQYF
v_call: TRBV7-6
j_call: TRBJ2-7

cdr3_aa: CAISESTVQVNTEAFF
v_call: TRBV10-3
j_call: TRBJ1-1